The clone carrying this T cell receptor beta chain was recorded at least ten times. Its target is not known. The V end was cut by 3 bases, the J end by 5 bases, with 7 bases between. The germline V gene encodes CDR1 DFQATT and CDR2 SNEGSKA (reference sequence). This CDR3 spans 11 amino acids. Quantitative 5'-RACE was performed with molecular barcodes, and it yielded the TCR beta libraries. From the 5' RACE reads, TCRdb called clonotypes with MiXCR, one entry per CDR3 protein. The sample consists of around 250,000 distinct CDR3 sequences, 15% to 20% of them appearing once. This sample is drawn from a study of CD8 T cells in ankylosing spondylitis. Points from the study as a whole: Reports say disease-linked clones showed up significantly more in matched ankylosing spondylitis synovial fluid. Earlier studies detected some motif variants in reactive arthritis synovial fluid and blood. A motif in TCR beta, a set of under ten highly homologous variants, appeared characteristic of ankylosing spondylitis blood.

The rearrangement uses TRBV20-1 and TRBJ1-2; D is unclear. Sequenced input: blood, either unsorted or a sorted T cell fraction (not recorded which). The TCR originated in a male donor with ankylosing spondylitis or in good health (not recorded which). CDR3 in amino acids: CSAREGYGYTF. DNA of the CDR3: TGCAGTGCTAGGGAAGGGTATGGCTACACCTTC.